A selection of T cell receptor beta chains follows, all from one sample in a study of blood T cell repertoires in COVID-19. Data came from immunoSEQ multiplex PCR; TCRdb stores just in-frame clones and leaves some out. The sample has under 200,000 clones, about 83% seen once. Sequenced sample: peripheral blood. These receptors came from a man aged 55 to 70 with acute or convalescent COVID-19. CDR3s include the opening cysteine and the closing phenylalanine or tryptophan.

v_gene	j_gene	CDR3aa
TRBV13	TRBJ1-5	CASSSGQGHQPQHF
TRBV9	TRBJ1-1	CASSGYLGQVNTEAFF
TRBV24-1	TRBJ2-7	CATSDLTSYEQYF
TRBV9	TRBJ2-6	CASSGDRGAGANVLTF
TRBV7-2	TRBJ2-7	CASSMGQGVREQYF
TRBV25-1	TRBJ2-1	CASSKGGYNEQFF
TRBV4-1	TRBJ2-7	CASSQLPTGTYEQYF
TRBV9	TRBJ1-2	CASSVDSLSMFGGYTF
TRBV7-6	TRBJ2-7	CASSRSLGDEQYF
TRBV18	TRBJ1-2	CASSPPRGYGYTF
TRBV2	TRBJ2-2	CASRGDTGELFF
TRBV27	TRBJ2-2	CASSLQVTGELFF
TRBV4-1	TRBJ1-2	CASSQAIAAYGYTF
TRBV19	TRBJ2-3	CASSLERGSTDTQYF
TRBV29-1	TRBJ2-7	CSVSGGLSLSSYEQYF
TRBV5-8	TRBJ1-1	CASNLLRGPEAFF
TRBV27	TRBJ2-3	CASSLSSRATDTQYF
TRBV19	TRBJ1-3	CASSLLGGGNTIYF
TRBV7-3	TRBJ2-1	CASSLLGGPRSYNEQFF
TRBV25-1	TRBJ2-6	CASSAFSGANVLTF
TRBV30	TRBJ1-2	CAWKQGVANYGYTF
TRBV7-2	TRBJ2-1	CASSLETYNEQFF
TRBV4-2	TRBJ2-7	CASSQGTGGAYEQYF
TRBV3-1/TRBV3-2	TRBJ2-2	CASSQRRGSGELFF
TRBV15	TRBJ2-5	CATSRALADEETQYF
TRBV11-2	TRBJ1-1	CASSLVYSISNTEAFF
TRBV4-3	TRBJ1-4	CASSHQFRQGTVTNEKLFF
TRBV7-3	TRBJ2-2	CASSPGTGAGELFF
TRBV7-2	TRBJ2-1	CASRFLDRTLSYNEQFF
TRBV6-5	TRBJ2-7	CASSYFGGVSSYEQYF
TRBV5-4	TRBJ1-2	CASRDSRTLNYGYTF
TRBV6-1	TRBJ1-4	CASSEVWAPDEKLFF
TRBV9	TRBJ2-3	CASSVWYRVTDTQYF
TRBV20-1	TRBJ2-5	CSASLAGATLQETQYF
TRBV7-6	TRBJ2-5	CASSLTAGAKTQYF
TRBV5-1	TRBJ2-5	CASSLSQGAFGETQYF
TRBV7-2	TRBJ1-5	CASSTIGGNQPQHF
TRBV12-5	TRBJ2-1	CASGVKRGGNNEQFF
TRBV10-1	TRBJ2-7	CASSRRPYEQYF
TRBV27	TRBJ1-5	CASSLRPDMPQHF
TRBV6-4	TRBJ2-3	CARWDREITDTQYF
TRBV21-1	TRBJ1-4	CASSKVGLTKNEKLFF